What follows describes a single TCR beta chain. Its target is unknown. The data were obtained in a study of somatic mutations in cytotoxic T cells in rheumatoid arthritis. Study observations and caveats: A single CD8+ clone exceeded 20% of CD8+ cells in about an eighth of the roughly 65 patients. Comparison of CD8+ T-cell clonality between rheumatoid arthritis patients and age-matched healthy controls yielded no significant difference.

The CDR3 is made up of 15 amino acids. The germline gives CDR1 SGHRS, CDR2 YFSETQ. Unmatched junction bases numbered 2, after V lost 0 bases and J lost 3 bases. Measured with immunoSEQ multiplex PCR; TCRdb has only the in-frame clones, and not every one. Of about 10,000 clones in the sample, 89% were seen once. CD4+ and CD8+ cells were isolated by positive magnetic bead selection, with purity checked by flow cytometry. The TCR sequence derives from a young woman with rheumatoid arthritis. Sample: CD4+ T cells sorted from blood. The genes are TRBV5-1 and TRBJ2-7; 11 bases are shared with TRBD2. CDR3 residues: CASSLEGLADYEQYF. CDR3 nucleotide sequence: TGCGCCAGCAGCTTGGAGGGACTAGCGGACTACGAGCAGTACTTC.